These 11 T cell receptor beta chains came from one sample sequenced in a study of cytomegalovirus exposure and HLA in healthy donors (dated by TCRdb to about 2017). The library was produced with the immunoSEQ multiplex PCR assay. For the multiplex PCR, a mixture combining 60 forward primers for TCR Vbeta segments and 13 reverse primers for TCR Jbeta segments was used. TCRdb retrieved this table from immuneACCESS and kept in-frame rearrangements only. Not all clones are present; in checked studies, unresolved V genes account for under half, and no reason is known for the remainder. The sample has around 190,000 clones on record, around 73% of them singletons. Less than 3% of the sample comes from the top ten. The source material was PBMCs. All receptors derive from a woman aged 25 to 39 in good health and CMV-seronegative.

This clone appeared once. This CDR3 is CASRSLLADNEQFF. As DNA, the CDR3 is TGCGCCAGCAGGTCCCTACTAGCGGACAATGAGCAGTTCTTC. The chain combines TRBV5-1 with TRBJ2-1; TRBD2 matches at 8 bases. The CDR3 has 14 amino acids. Germline V gives CDR1 SGHRS, CDR2 YFSETQ. V lost 5 bases to trimming and J lost 5 bases; unmatched junction nucleotides: 6.

A single count supports this clone. The V gene is TRBV27, the J gene TRBJ2-7; 9 positions agree with TRBD2. CDR3 length: 18 residues. V lost 6 bases to trimming and J lost 2 bases; unmatched junction nucleotides: 17. Germline CDR1 MNHEY, CDR2 SMNVEV (reference sequence). The CDR3 sequence: CASRHIMGRGGAPYEQYF. The CDR3 DNA reads TGTGCCAGCAGGCACATTATGGGGCGGGGGGGCGCACCCTACGAGCAGTACTTC.

V gene TRBV14 combines with J gene TRBJ1-3, with D unclear. Per germline, CDR1 SGHDN and CDR2 FVKESK. Trimming left V 0 bases short and J 8 bases short, with 17 bases between. The CDR3 runs 16 residues. Here the CDR3 DNA reads TGTGCCAGCAGCCAAGACGTGGGCCCTCACCCGGACACCATATATTTT. Residues: CASSQDVGPHPDTIYF.

This chain links TRBV5-1 with TRBJ2-3, with 7 bases matching TRBD2. V gave up 3 bases and J gave up 4 bases; unmatched junction bases: 14. Looked up from germline, CDR1 is SGHRS and CDR2 is YFSETQ. The CDR3 runs 17 residues. CDR3 residues: CASSSEPGGSIPDTQYF. CDR3 in DNA: TGCGCCAGCAGCTCCGAACCGGGGGGAAGTATTCCAGATACGCAGTATTTT. Variable domain in full (rest from reference TRBV5-1 and TRBJ2-3): KAGVTQTPRYLIKTRGQQVTLSCSPISGHRSVSWYQQTPGQGLQFLFEYFSETQRNKGNFPGRFSGRQFSNSRSEMNVSTLELGDSALYLCASSSEPGGSIPDTQYFGPGTRLTVL.

This chain uses TRBV10-3 with TRBJ2-1; TRBD1 agrees at 12 bases. With 6 bases clipped from V and 7 bases from J, the junction kept 4 bases outside the gene matches. From germline, CDR1 is ENHRY and CDR2 SYGVKD. The CDR3 is made up of 14 amino acids. The CDR3 is CAIRGQGAWNEQFF. Written as DNA, the CDR3 is TGTGCCATCAGGGGACAGGGGGCATGGAATGAGCAGTTCTTC.

This rearrangement joins TRBV7-9 to TRBJ2-1; 8 bases line up with TRBD2. The V and J ends lost 7 bases and 6 bases, in that order; junction bases with no gene match: 17. This CDR3 spans 17 amino acids. CDR1 and CDR2 (germline): SEHNR, FQNEAQ (reference sequence). The CDR3 DNA reads as TGTGCCAGCACCCCATTCATTTCCGCTAGCGGGTCCAATGAGCAGTTCTTC. It is translated as CASTPFISASGSNEQFF.

V gene TRBV19 combines with J gene TRBJ1-1, with D unresolved. V was clipped by 5 bases and J by 0 bases, with 7 bases between them. The germline gives CDR1 LNHDA, CDR2 SQIVND (reference sequence). The length of the CDR3 is 13 residues. This CDR3 is CASSLIMNTEAFF. In nucleotides, the CDR3 is TGTGCCAGTAGTCTAATCATGAACACTGAAGCTTTCTTT. Looking up the rest from reference TRBV19 and TRBJ1-1 gives the full variable domain: DGGITQSPKYLFRKEGQNVTLSCEQNLNHDAMYWYRQDPGQGLRLIYYSQIVNDFQKGDIAEGYSVSREKKESFPLTVTSAQKNPTAFYLCASSLIMNTEAFFGQGTRLTVV.

The gene calls are TRBV18 and TRBJ2-7; the match to TRBD1 covers 11 bases. The CDR3 is made up of 15 amino acids. Trimming at V came to 0 bases and at J to 5 bases, leaving 3 bases not matched to a gene. Germline assignment: CDR1 KGHSH and CDR2 LQKENI. The CDR3: CASSPPTGQGDEQYF. CDR3 DNA sequence: TGTGCCAGCTCACCACCGACGGGACAGGGGGACGAGCAGTACTTC. The entire variable domain, with the rest obtained from reference TRBV18 and TRBJ2-7, is as follows: NAGVMQNPRHLVRRRGQEARLRCSPMKGHSHVYWYRQLPEEGLKFMVYLQKENIIDESGMPKERFSAEFPKEGPSILRIQQVVRGDSAAYFCASSPPTGQGDEQYFGPGTRLTVT.

The chain uses TRBV10-3 and TRBJ2-2, with TRBD2 matching 10 bases. Germline V gene lookup returns CDR1 ENHRY and CDR2 SYGVKD. The trim removed 7 bases at V and 7 bases at J, leaving 9 bases unmatched. CDR3 length equals 15 residues. The chain's CDR3 is CAITASGSEGGELFF. The CDR3 region has the DNA TGTGCCATCACAGCTAGCGGGAGTGAGGGCGGGGAGCTGTTTTTT.

The chain is built from TRBV19 and TRBJ2-3; 11 nucleotides align to TRBD2. Losses at the gene ends were 5 bases for V and 3 bases for J; bases not matched to a gene: 4. The CDR3 has 15 residues. Germline V gene sequence: CDR1 LNHDA, CDR2 SQIVND (reference sequence). The CDR3 nucleotides are TGTGCCAGTAGTCAAGGACTAGCGGGTACAGATACGCAGTATTTT. Its translation: CASSQGLAGTDTQYF.

The genes are TRBV19 and TRBJ2-7; 8 bases are a match to TRBD1. Germline V lookup: CDR1 LNHDA, CDR2 SQIVND (reference sequence). The junction had 4 bases not matched to a gene; V was cut back by 4 bases and J by 2 bases. The CDR3 consists of 14 residues. CDR3 DNA: TGTGCCAGTAGTACCCCAGGGGGCCCCTACGAGCAGTACTTC. Protein sequence: CASSTPGGPYEQYF.